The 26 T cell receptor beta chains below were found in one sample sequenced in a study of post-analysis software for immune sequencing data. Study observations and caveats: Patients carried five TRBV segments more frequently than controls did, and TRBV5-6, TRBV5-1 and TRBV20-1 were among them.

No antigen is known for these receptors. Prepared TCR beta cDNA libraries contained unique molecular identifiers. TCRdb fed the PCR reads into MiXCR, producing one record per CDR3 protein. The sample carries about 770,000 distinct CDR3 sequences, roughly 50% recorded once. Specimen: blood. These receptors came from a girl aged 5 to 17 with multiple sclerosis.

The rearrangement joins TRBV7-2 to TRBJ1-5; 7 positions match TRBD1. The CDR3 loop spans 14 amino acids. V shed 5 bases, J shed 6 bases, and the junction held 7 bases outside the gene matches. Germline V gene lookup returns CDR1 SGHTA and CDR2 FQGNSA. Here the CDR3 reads CASSKTGEGQPQHF. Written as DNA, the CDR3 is TGTGCCAGCAGCAAAACAGGGGAGGGTCAGCCCCAGCATTTT.

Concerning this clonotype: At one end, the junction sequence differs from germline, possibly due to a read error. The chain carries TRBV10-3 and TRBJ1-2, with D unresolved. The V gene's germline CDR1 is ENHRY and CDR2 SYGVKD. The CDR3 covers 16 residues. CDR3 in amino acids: CAISEAGTELNYGYIF. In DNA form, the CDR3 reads TGTGCCATCAGTGAGGCAGGCACAGAGCTTAACTATGGCTACATCTTC.

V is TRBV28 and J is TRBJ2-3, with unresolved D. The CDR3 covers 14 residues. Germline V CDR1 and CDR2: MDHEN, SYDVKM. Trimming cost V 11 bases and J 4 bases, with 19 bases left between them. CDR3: CASQRQDGPDTQYF. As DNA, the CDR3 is TGTGCCTCCCAACGGCAGGATGGTCCAGATACGCAGTATTTT.

The CDR3 spells CASTPGFGVNYGYTF. The CDR3 DNA reads as TGTGCCAGTACCCCGGGTTTCGGAGTAAACTATGGCTACACCTTC. The V gene is TRBV19, the J gene TRBJ1-2; D remains unclear. The CDR3 spans 15 residues. CDR1 and CDR2 (germline): LNHDA, SQIVND (reference sequence). Between the trimmed V and J ends, which lost 7 bases and 2 bases, there was a span of 17 bases.

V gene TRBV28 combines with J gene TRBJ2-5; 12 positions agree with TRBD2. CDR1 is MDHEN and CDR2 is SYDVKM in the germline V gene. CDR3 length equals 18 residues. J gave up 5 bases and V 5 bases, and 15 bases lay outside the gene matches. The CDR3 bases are TGTGCCAGCAGTCTCTCTAGCGGGAGGGCCGTAAATTCTGAGACCCAGTACTTC. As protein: CASSLSSGRAVNSETQYF.

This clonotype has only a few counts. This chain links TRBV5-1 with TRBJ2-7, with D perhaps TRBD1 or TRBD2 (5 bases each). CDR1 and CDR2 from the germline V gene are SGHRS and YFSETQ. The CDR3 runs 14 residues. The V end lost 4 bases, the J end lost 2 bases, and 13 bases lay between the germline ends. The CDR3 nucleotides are TGCGCCAGCAGCACCTCGGGACGGCCCTACGAGCAGTACTTC. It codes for CASSTSGRPYEQYF. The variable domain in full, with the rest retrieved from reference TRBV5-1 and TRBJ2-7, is KAGVTQTPRYLIKTRGQQVTLSCSPISGHRSVSWYQQTPGQGLQFLFEYFSETQRNKGNFPGRFSGRQFSNSRSEMNVSTLELGDSALYLCASSTSGRPYEQYFGPGTRLTVT.

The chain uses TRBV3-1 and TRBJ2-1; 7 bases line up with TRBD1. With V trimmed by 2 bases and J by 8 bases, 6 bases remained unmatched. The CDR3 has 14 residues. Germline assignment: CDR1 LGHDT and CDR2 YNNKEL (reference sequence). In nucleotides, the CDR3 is TGTGCCAGCAGCCAAATGGGACAGTCCTATGAGCAGTTCTTC. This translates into CASSQMGQSYEQFF.

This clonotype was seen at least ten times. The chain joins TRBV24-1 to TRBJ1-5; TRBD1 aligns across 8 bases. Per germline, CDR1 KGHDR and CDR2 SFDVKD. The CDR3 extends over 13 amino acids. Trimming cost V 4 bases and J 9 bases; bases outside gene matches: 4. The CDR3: CATSDRGRGPQHF. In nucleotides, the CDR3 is TGTGCCACCAGTGACAGGGGGCGGGGGCCCCAGCATTTT.

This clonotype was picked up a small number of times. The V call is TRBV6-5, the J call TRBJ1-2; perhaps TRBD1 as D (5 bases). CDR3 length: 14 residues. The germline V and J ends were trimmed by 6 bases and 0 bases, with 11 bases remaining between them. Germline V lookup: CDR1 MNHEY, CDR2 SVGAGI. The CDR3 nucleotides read TGTGCCAGCAGCCGGGACGCGTCTAACTATGGCTACACCTTC. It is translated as CASSRDASNYGYTF.

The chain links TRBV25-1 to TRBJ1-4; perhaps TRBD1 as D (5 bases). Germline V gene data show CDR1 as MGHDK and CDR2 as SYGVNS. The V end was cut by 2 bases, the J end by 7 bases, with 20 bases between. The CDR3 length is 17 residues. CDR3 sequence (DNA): TGTGCCAGCAGTGAACCCCCCTGGGGGAGGGGCTCTGAAAAACTGTTTTTT. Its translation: CASSEPPWGRGSEKLFF.

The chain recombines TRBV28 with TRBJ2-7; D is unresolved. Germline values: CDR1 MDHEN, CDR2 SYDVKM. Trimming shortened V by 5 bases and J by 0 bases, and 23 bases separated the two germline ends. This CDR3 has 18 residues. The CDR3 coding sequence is TGTGCCAGCAGTCCCCTTAGAACCGGTGACTGGCTCTCCTACGAGCAGTACTTC. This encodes CASSPLRTGDWLSYEQYF.

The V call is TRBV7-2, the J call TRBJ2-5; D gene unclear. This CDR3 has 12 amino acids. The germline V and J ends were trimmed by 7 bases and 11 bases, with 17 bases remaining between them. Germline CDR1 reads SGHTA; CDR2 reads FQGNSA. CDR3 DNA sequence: TGTGCCAGCACCAAGGACGGTTACGGGCAGTACTTC. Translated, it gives CASTKDGYGQYF. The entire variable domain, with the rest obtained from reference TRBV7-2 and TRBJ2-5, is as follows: GAGVSQSPSNKVTEKGKDVELRCDPISGHTALYWYRQSLGQGLEFLIYFQGNSAPDKSGLPSDRFSAERTGGSVSTLTIQRTQQEDSAVYLCASTKDGYGQYFGPGTRLLVL.

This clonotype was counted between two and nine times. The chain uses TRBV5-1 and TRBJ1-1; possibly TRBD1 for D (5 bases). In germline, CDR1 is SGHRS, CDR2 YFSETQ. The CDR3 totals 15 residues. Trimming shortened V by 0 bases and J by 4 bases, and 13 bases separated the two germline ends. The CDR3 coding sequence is TGCGCCAGCAGCTTGGAAGGGGCCGCGGGCACTGAAGCTTTCTTT. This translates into CASSLEGAAGTEAFF. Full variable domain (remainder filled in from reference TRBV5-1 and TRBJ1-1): KAGVTQTPRYLIKTRGQQVTLSCSPISGHRSVSWYQQTPGQGLQFLFEYFSETQRNKGNFPGRFSGRQFSNSRSEMNVSTLELGDSALYLCASSLEGAAGTEAFFGQGTRLTVV.

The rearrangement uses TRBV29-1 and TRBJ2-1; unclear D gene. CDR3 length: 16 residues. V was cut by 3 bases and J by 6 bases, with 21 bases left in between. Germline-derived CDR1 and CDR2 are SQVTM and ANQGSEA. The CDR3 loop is CSVEGLDGSLGNEQFF. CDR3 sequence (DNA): TGCAGCGTTGAGGGTCTTGACGGCTCCTTGGGCAATGAGCAGTTCTTC.

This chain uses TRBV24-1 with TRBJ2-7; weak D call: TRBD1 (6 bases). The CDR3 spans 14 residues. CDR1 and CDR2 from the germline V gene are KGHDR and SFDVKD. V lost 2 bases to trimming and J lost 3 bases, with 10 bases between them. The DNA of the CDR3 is TGTGCCACCAGTGATTCAGGGGCGGGCTACGAGCAGTACTTC. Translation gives CATSDSGAGYEQYF.

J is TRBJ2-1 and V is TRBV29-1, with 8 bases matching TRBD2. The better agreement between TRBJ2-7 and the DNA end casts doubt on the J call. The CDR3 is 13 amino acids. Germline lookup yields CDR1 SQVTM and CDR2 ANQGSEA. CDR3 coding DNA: TGCAGCGTCGTAGCGGGAACTTACAATGAGCAGTACTTC. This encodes CSVVAGTYNEQYF.

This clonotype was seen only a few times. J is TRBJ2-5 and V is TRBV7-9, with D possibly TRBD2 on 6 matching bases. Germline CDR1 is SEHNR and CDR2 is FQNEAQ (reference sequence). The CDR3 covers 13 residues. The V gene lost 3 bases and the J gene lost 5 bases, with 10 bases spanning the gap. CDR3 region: CASSFREAETQYF. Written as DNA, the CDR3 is TGTGCCAGCAGCTTCAGGGAGGCCGAGACCCAGTACTTC.

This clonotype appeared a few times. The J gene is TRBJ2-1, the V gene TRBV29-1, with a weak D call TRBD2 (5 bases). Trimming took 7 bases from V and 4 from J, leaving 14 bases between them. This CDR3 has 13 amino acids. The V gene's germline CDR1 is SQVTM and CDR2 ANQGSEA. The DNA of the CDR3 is TGCAGCGCTGCCCCGGAGGTATACAATGAGCAGTTCTTC. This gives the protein CSAAPEVYNEQFF.

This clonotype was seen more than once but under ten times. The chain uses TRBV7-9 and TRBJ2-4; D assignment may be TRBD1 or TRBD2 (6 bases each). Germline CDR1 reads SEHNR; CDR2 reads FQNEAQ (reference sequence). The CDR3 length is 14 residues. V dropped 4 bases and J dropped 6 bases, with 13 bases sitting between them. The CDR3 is CASSSGDLGNIQYF. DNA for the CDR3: TGTGCCAGCAGCTCAGGGGACTTGGGAAACATTCAGTACTTC.

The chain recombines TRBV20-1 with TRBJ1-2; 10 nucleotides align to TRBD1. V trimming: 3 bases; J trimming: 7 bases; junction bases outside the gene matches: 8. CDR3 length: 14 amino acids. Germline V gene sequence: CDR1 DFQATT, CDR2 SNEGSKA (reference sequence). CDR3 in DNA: TGCAGTGCTAGGTCGGACAGGGGGTCGAGTGGCTACACCTTC. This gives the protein CSARSDRGSSGYTF.

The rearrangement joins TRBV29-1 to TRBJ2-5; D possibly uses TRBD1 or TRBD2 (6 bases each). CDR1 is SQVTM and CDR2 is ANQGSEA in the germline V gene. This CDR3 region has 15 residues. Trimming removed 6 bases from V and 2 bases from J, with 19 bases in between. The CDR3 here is CSVDPGRGRQETQYF. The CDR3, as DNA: TGCAGCGTCGACCCCGGTCGGGGGCGACAAGAGACCCAGTACTTC.

The CDR3 DNA reads as TGCGCCAGCAGCTTGGCGGGACGAAGCATTCAGTACTTC. Encoded protein: CASSLAGRSIQYF. The V and J genes are TRBV5-1 and TRBJ2-4, with D perhaps given as TRBD1 or TRBD2 (5 bases each). The CDR3 sequence is 13 residues long. Germline lookup yields CDR1 SGHRS and CDR2 YFSETQ. Trimming pared 0 bases from V and 9 bases from J, leaving 10 bases between.

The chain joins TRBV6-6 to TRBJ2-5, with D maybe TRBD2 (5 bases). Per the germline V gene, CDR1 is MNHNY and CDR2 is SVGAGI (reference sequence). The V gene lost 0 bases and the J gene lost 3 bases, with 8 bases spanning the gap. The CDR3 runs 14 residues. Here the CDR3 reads CASSYSGAEETQYF. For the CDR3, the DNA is TGTGCCAGCAGTTACTCGGGAGCAGAAGAGACCCAGTACTTC.

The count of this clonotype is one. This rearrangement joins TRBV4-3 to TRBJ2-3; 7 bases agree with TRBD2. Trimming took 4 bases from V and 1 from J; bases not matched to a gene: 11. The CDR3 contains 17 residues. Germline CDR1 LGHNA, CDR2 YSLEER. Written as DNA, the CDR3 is TGCGCCAGCAGCCGCAAACAAGCGGGATTGGGCACAGATACGCAGTATTTT. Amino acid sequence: CASSRKQAGLGTDTQYF.

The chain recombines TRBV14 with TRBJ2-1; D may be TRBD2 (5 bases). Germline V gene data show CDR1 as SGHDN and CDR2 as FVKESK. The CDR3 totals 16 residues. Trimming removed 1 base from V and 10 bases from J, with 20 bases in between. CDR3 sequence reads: CASSQGSSGRKWEQFF. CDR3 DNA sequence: TGTGCCAGCAGCCAAGGATCGAGCGGCCGAAAGTGGGAGCAGTTCTTC.

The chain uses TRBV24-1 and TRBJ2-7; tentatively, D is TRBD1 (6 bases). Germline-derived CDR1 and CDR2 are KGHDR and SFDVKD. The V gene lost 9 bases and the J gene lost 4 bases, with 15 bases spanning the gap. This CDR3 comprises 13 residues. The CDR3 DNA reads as TGTGCCACCCAAAAGGGGGAAACTTACGAGCAGTACTTC. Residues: CATQKGETYEQYF.